Listed below are T cell receptor beta chains from one sample, sequenced in a study of cytomegalovirus exposure and HLA in healthy donors. TCRdb keeps only in-frame clones here, not all; method: immunoSEQ multiplex PCR. Found here are about 37,000 clones, 81% of them singletons; the top ten hold about a tenth. Sequencing was performed on PBMCs. These receptors were taken from a woman aged 35 to 49 in good health and CMV-seronegative. Both conserved end residues are part of each CDR3. The D gene is left open where the match is weak. Part of the rows lack a size; the others show once, few, many or a class for expanded clones.

DNA,CDR3,V,D,size,J
TGTGCCAGCAGTGTAAACAGGGAACAGCCCCAGCATTTT,CASSVNREQPQHF,TRBV2,.,.,TRBJ1-5
TGTGCCAGCAGCCAACTCCTGATGGCGGGGGGCCCCGGGGAGCTGTTTTTT,CASSQLLMAGGPGELFF,TRBV14,TRBD2,.,TRBJ2-2
TGTGCCAGCAGCTTGAGTCCTGAGGTGAACACTGAAGCTTTCTTT,CASSLSPEVNTEAFF,TRBV5-6,.,medium-sized,TRBJ1-1
TGTGCCAGTAGTATCGAGGGGACAGGGGATCCCCGCACCTTC,CASSIEGTGDPRTF,TRBV19,TRBD1,.,TRBJ1-2
TGTGCCAGCAGTGGGGGCAGGTACACTGAAGCTTTCTTT,CASSGGRYTEAFF,TRBV2,.,.,TRBJ1-1
TGCGCCAGCAGCTCACTAGCGGGGGCCGCGACCGGGGAGCTGTTTTTT,CASSSLAGAATGELFF,TRBV4-3,TRBD2,.,TRBJ2-2
TGTGCCACCAGCAGCCAGCGGGGGGGCTCCTACAATGAGCAGTTCTTC,CATSSQRGGSYNEQFF,TRBV15,TRBD2,.,TRBJ2-1
TGTGCCAGCTCATCCAAAGCGGGGACGTATGGCTACACCTTC,CASSSKAGTYGYTF,TRBV18,.,.,TRBJ1-2
TGCGCCAGCAGCTTCCGAACCGGGACCTACAATGAGCAGTTCTTC,CASSFRTGTYNEQFF,TRBV4-1,.,.,TRBJ2-1
TGCGCCAGCAGCCAAGTTCGGAGTGATACGCAGTATTTT,CASSQVRSDTQYF,TRBV4-3,.,.,TRBJ2-3
TGTGCCAGCAGGGGAGCACAGGGCCCCTACGAGCAGTACTTC,CASRGAQGPYEQYF,TRBV6-1,.,.,TRBJ2-7
TGTGCCAGCAGCTTAGATACGTGGGCAGGGAGGGGGTACGAGCAGTACTTC,CASSLDTWAGRGYEQYF,TRBV7-9,.,.,TRBJ2-7
TGTGCCAGCAGCTTAGTAGCTAGCGGGGCCCAAGAGACCCAGTACTTC,CASSLVASGAQETQYF,TRBV7-2,TRBD2,.,TRBJ2-5
TGTGCCAGCAGTTCCACAGGGGGCCGGAGTCAGCCCCAGCATTTT,CASSSTGGRSQPQHF,TRBV2,TRBD1,.,TRBJ1-5
TGTGCCAGCAGATCCACTTTCCTAGATACGCAGTATTTT,CASRSTFLDTQYF,TRBV27,.,.,TRBJ2-3
TGTGCCAGCAGCCCGGACGGGGGTAGGTCCCAAGAGACCCAGTACTTC,CASSPDGGRSQETQYF,TRBV5-4,.,.,TRBJ2-5